Listed below are T cell receptor beta chains from one sample, sequenced in a study of OX40 agonist ivuxolimab in advanced cancers. Only in-frame clones appear in the TCRdb table, and some are missing; sequencing was by immunoSEQ multiplex PCR. The sample shows roughly 60,000 clones, roughly 89% of them seen only once. This material consisted of CD4+ or CD8+ T cells sorted from blood, taken in a trial of the OX40 agonist ivuxolimab. The receptors derive from an adult with an advanced solid tumor such as melanoma, head and neck, liver or kidney cancer. Each CDR3 is given with its conserved first and last residue. D genes are given only for firm matches. Some rows mark clone size as missing; the rest say once, few, many or name a class of expanded clone.

d_gene: NA
abundance: once
j_gene: TRBJ2-5
v_gene: TRBV6-1
CDR3aa: CASSEVGERTQYF
CDR3nt: TGTGCCAGCAGTGAAGTTGGGGAAAGGACCCAGTACTTC

d_gene: NA
abundance: once
j_gene: TRBJ1-2
v_gene: TRBV4-2
CDR3aa: CASSQDYPYGYTF
CDR3nt: TGTGCCAGCAGCCAAGATTATCCTTATGGCTACACCTTC

d_gene: NA
abundance: once
j_gene: TRBJ1-6
v_gene: TRBV6-5
CDR3aa: CASSPPGIESPLHF
CDR3nt: TGTGCCAGCAGTCCCCCCGGGATCGAGTCACCCCTCCACTTT

d_gene: NA
abundance: NA
j_gene: TRBJ2-3
v_gene: TRBV5-5
CDR3aa: CASSFSPDRKISTDTQYF
CDR3nt: TGTGCCAGCAGCTTCAGCCCAGATCGAAAGATCAGCACAGATACGCAGTATTTT

d_gene: NA
abundance: NA
j_gene: TRBJ1-2
v_gene: TRBV6-1
CDR3aa: CASSPTVGIGGYTF
CDR3nt: TGTGCCAGCAGTCCAACCGTAGGGATTGGTGGCTACACCTTC

d_gene: NA
abundance: NA
j_gene: TRBJ2-7
v_gene: TRBV15
CDR3aa: CATSEEAGSSYEQYF
CDR3nt: TGTGCCACCAGCGAGGAGGCAGGGAGCTCCTACGAGCAGTACTTC

d_gene: TRBD2
abundance: NA
j_gene: TRBJ2-1
v_gene: TRBV5-4
CDR3aa: CASSWGLANEQFF
CDR3nt: TGTGCCAGCAGCTGGGGACTAGCCAATGAGCAGTTCTTC

d_gene: NA
abundance: NA
j_gene: TRBJ1-5
v_gene: TRBV5-1
CDR3aa: CASSLAGGDGQPQHF
CDR3nt: TGCGCCAGCAGCTTGGCGGGGGGGGACGGTCAGCCCCAGCATTTT

d_gene: NA
abundance: NA
j_gene: TRBJ1-1
v_gene: TRBV6-5
CDR3aa: CASSYGGRDTEAFF
CDR3nt: TGTGCCAGCAGTTACGGGGGCCGGGACACTGAAGCTTTCTTT

d_gene: TRBD2
abundance: NA
j_gene: TRBJ2-3
v_gene: TRBV28
CDR3aa: CASLAGSRDTQYF
CDR3nt: TGTGCCAGCTTAGCGGGTTCTAGAGATACGCAGTATTTT

d_gene: TRBD1
abundance: NA
j_gene: TRBJ1-2
v_gene: TRBV5-1
CDR3aa: CASSLADREDGYTF
CDR3nt: TGCGCCAGCAGCTTGGCCGACAGGGAGGATGGCTACACCTTC

d_gene: NA
abundance: NA
j_gene: TRBJ1-1
v_gene: TRBV10-2
CDR3aa: CASSESRGARTEAFF
CDR3nt: TGCGCCAGCAGTGAGTCGAGGGGGGCTCGTACTGAAGCTTTCTTT

d_gene: TRBD1
abundance: NA
j_gene: TRBJ1-6
v_gene: TRBV2
CDR3aa: CASSARGQGNSPLHF
CDR3nt: TGTGCCAGCAGCGCCCGCGGACAGGGGAATTCACCCCTCCACTTT

d_gene: TRBD1
abundance: NA
j_gene: TRBJ2-1
v_gene: TRBV5-4
CDR3aa: CASSPGDRGIHNEQFF
CDR3nt: TGTGCCAGCAGCCCCGGGGACAGGGGGATTCACAATGAGCAGTTCTTC

d_gene: TRBD1
abundance: NA
j_gene: TRBJ2-7
v_gene: TRBV6-1
CDR3aa: CASSSGTGHSYEQYF
CDR3nt: TGTGCCAGCAGTTCGGGGACAGGGCACTCCTACGAGCAGTACTTC

d_gene: NA
abundance: few
j_gene: TRBJ2-1
v_gene: TRBV1
CDR3aa: CTPPEVATRTSSYNEQFF
CDR3nt: TGCACCCCACCCGAGGTAGCGACCCGAACGAGCTCCTACAATGAGCAGTTCTTC

d_gene: NA
abundance: NA
j_gene: TRBJ2-5
v_gene: TRBV6-1
CDR3aa: CAVHGSRGGETQYF
CDR3nt: TGTGCCGTCCACGGGTCCAGGGGCGGCGAGACCCAGTACTTC

d_gene: NA
abundance: few
j_gene: TRBJ2-7
v_gene: TRBV9
CDR3aa: CVSHNGDLYEQYF
CDR3nt: TGTGTATCGCATAACGGGGACCTCTACGAGCAGTACTTC

d_gene: NA
abundance: NA
j_gene: TRBJ1-5
v_gene: TRBV6-5
CDR3aa: CASSYAPGKQPQHF
CDR3nt: TGTGCCAGCAGTTACGCGCCAGGGAAGCAGCCCCAGCATTTT

d_gene: NA
abundance: NA
j_gene: TRBJ2-3
v_gene: TRBV4-1
CDR3aa: CASSQVGGVVDTQYF
CDR3nt: TGCGCCAGCAGCCAAGTAGGGGGGGTAGTAGATACGCAGTATTTT

d_gene: TRBD1
abundance: NA
j_gene: TRBJ2-7
v_gene: TRBV28
CDR3aa: CASSIPDRGNEQYF
CDR3nt: TGTGCCAGCAGCATCCCGGACAGGGGCAACGAGCAGTACTTC

d_gene: NA
abundance: once
j_gene: TRBJ2-1
v_gene: TRBV7-3
CDR3aa: CASSLTVTSYNEQFF
CDR3nt: TGTGCCAGCAGCTTAACCGTCACGAGTTACAATGAGCAGTTCTTC

d_gene: NA
abundance: NA
j_gene: TRBJ1-6
v_gene: TRBV5-1
CDR3aa: CASSLRGGNSPLHF
CDR3nt: TGCGCCAGCAGCTTGAGGGGGGGTAATTCACCCCTCCACTTT

d_gene: NA
abundance: NA
j_gene: TRBJ2-1
v_gene: TRBV5-8
CDR3aa: CASSLAYNEQFF
CDR3nt: TGTGCCAGCAGCCTGGCCTACAATGAGCAGTTCTTC

d_gene: NA
abundance: NA
j_gene: TRBJ1-6
v_gene: TRBV5-6
CDR3aa: CASSLWRDPYNSPLHF
CDR3nt: TGTGCCAGCAGCTTATGGAGGGATCCCTATAATTCACCCCTCCACTTT

d_gene: NA
abundance: NA
j_gene: TRBJ2-7
v_gene: TRBV5-6
CDR3aa: CASSLAFSSRGYEQYF
CDR3nt: TGTGCCAGCAGCTTGGCCTTCAGTTCCAGGGGCTACGAGCAGTACTTC

d_gene: TRBD1
abundance: NA
j_gene: TRBJ1-2
v_gene: TRBV19
CDR3aa: CASSMGQGRGGYTF
CDR3nt: TGTGCCAGTAGTATGGGACAGGGACGTGGGGGCTACACCTTC

d_gene: TRBD1
abundance: NA
j_gene: TRBJ2-3
v_gene: TRBV7-8
CDR3aa: CASSPYRGQGIIQSTDTQYF
CDR3nt: TGTGCCAGCAGCCCTTACCGTGGACAGGGGATAATCCAAAGCACAGATACGCAGTATTTT

d_gene: NA
abundance: few
j_gene: TRBJ1-2
v_gene: TRBV10-3
CDR3aa: CAISAWGNYGYTF
CDR3nt: TGTGCCATCAGTGCGTGGGGGAACTATGGCTACACCTTC

d_gene: TRBD2
abundance: NA
j_gene: TRBJ2-1
v_gene: TRBV27
CDR3aa: CASRVAGGKDNEQFF
CDR3nt: TGTGCCAGCAGGGTAGCGGGAGGGAAAGACAATGAGCAGTTCTTC

d_gene: TRBD1
abundance: NA
j_gene: TRBJ2-5
v_gene: TRBV28
CDR3aa: CASSLDRGRETQYF
CDR3nt: TGTGCCAGCAGTCTCGACAGGGGTCGGGAGACCCAGTACTTC

d_gene: NA
abundance: medium-sized
j_gene: TRBJ2-1
v_gene: TRBV4-1
CDR3aa: CASSQENNEQFF
CDR3nt: TGCGCCAGCAGCCAAGAGAACAATGAGCAGTTCTTC

d_gene: TRBD2
abundance: once
j_gene: TRBJ2-1
v_gene: TRBV10-3
CDR3aa: CAITSGGGNEQFF
CDR3nt: TGTGCCATCACTAGCGGGGGGGGCAATGAGCAGTTCTTC

d_gene: NA
abundance: NA
j_gene: TRBJ2-3
v_gene: TRBV7-3
CDR3aa: CASRSREKSTDTQYF
CDR3nt: TGTGCCAGCAGATCCCGCGAGAAAAGCACAGATACGCAGTATTTT

d_gene: NA
abundance: NA
j_gene: TRBJ2-2
v_gene: TRBV2
CDR3aa: CASRVDGESGELFF
CDR3nt: TGTGCCAGCAGGGTCGATGGGGAAAGCGGGGAGCTGTTTTTT

d_gene: TRBD1
abundance: NA
j_gene: TRBJ1-2
v_gene: TRBV2
CDR3aa: CASRHYDRGNGYTF
CDR3nt: TGTGCCAGCAGACACTACGACAGGGGTAATGGCTACACCTTC

d_gene: NA
abundance: once
j_gene: TRBJ1-3
v_gene: TRBV11-2
CDR3aa: CASSSSGGNTIYF
CDR3nt: TGTGCCAGCAGCTCTAGTGGTGGAAACACCATATATTTT

d_gene: TRBD1
abundance: once
j_gene: TRBJ1-2
v_gene: TRBV10-3
CDR3aa: CATRDRGQDYGYTF
CDR3nt: TGTGCCACCCGGGACAGGGGGCAGGACTATGGCTACACCTTC

d_gene: TRBD1
abundance: NA
j_gene: TRBJ1-1
v_gene: TRBV7-9
CDR3aa: CASSLAHRGHTEAFF
CDR3nt: TGTGCCAGCAGCTTAGCCCACAGGGGGCACACTGAAGCTTTCTTT

d_gene: TRBD2
abundance: NA
j_gene: TRBJ2-7
v_gene: TRBV2
CDR3aa: CASSQEAGPSLDEQYF
CDR3nt: TGTGCCAGCAGTCAGGAAGCGGGACCCTCTCTTGACGAGCAGTACTTC

d_gene: NA
abundance: NA
j_gene: TRBJ2-2
v_gene: TRBV7-2
CDR3aa: CASRVVRGRSGELFF
CDR3nt: TGTGCCAGCAGAGTCGTGCGGGGCCGGAGCGGGGAGCTGTTTTTT

d_gene: NA
abundance: NA
j_gene: TRBJ1-2
v_gene: TRBV27
CDR3aa: CASSLSVLNGYTF
CDR3nt: TGTGCCAGCAGTTTATCAGTGCTTAATGGCTACACCTTC